A selection of T cell receptor beta chains follows, all from one sample in a study of vaccination and CD4 T cells after COVID-19. A single record per CDR3 protein comes from TCRdb applying MiXCR to the PCR reads. This sample carries more than 12,000 distinct CDR3 sequences, approximately 50% of them seen once, and the ten largest clones take roughly 4.4%. Their cognate antigens are unknown. This sample comprised CD4+ T cells from blood, cultured in vitro, obtained before SARS-CoV-2 vaccination. The receptors derive from a human donor who had recovered from COVID-19. Each CDR3 is given with its conserved first and last residue. Each record gives: clone size, D gene, V gene, J gene, CDR3 protein, CDR3 DNA. D genes are given only for firm matches. The size entry is marked missing in some rows and otherwise reads once, few, many or a size class.

NA	NA	TRBV7-9	TRBJ1-1	CASSFVVGRGNTEAFF	TGTGCCAGCAGCTTCGTCGTCGGGCGTGGGAACACTGAAGCTTTCTTT
NA	NA	TRBV27	TRBJ1-5	CASSLSWTRVSNQPQHF	TGTGCCAGCAGTTTATCGTGGACGAGGGTAAGCAATCAGCCCCAGCATTTT
once	NA	TRBV7-9	TRBJ1-5	CASSLTGGVDSNQPQHF	TGTGCCAGCAGCTTGACTGGAGGGGTGGACAGCAATCAGCCCCAGCATTTT
NA	NA	TRBV30	TRBJ1-5	CAWSVGWGYGNQPQHF	TGTGCCTGGAGTGTAGGCTGGGGTTACGGCAATCAGCCCCAGCATTTT
NA	TRBD1	TRBV20-1	TRBJ2-3	CSADAPTGIDTQYF	TGCAGTGCTGACGCGCCGACAGGGATTGATACGCAGTATTTT
few	NA	TRBV20-1	TRBJ2-3	CSARGLLTTDTQYF	TGCAGTGCTAGGGGACTTCTTACCACAGATACGCAGTATTTT
NA	TRBD1	TRBV2	TRBJ1-2	CASSFPGTGWDYGYTF	TGTGCCAGCAGTTTCCCCGGGACAGGGTGGGACTATGGCTACACCTTC
once	TRBD1	TRBV6-1	TRBJ2-1	CASSGHRGTPNEQFF	TGTGCCAGCAGCGGACACAGGGGGACTCCCAATGAGCAGTTCTTC
NA	NA	TRBV2	TRBJ1-2	CASSERGRSYGYTF	TGTGCCAGCAGTGAACGGGGGCGCAGCTATGGCTACACCTTC
NA	NA	TRBV7-2	TRBJ2-5	CASSLVGGPVRVTQYF	TGTGCCAGCAGCTTAGTGGGGGGGCCGGTCCGGGTGACCCAGTACTTC
few	TRBD1	TRBV20-1	TRBJ1-1	CSAREGQVIAAFF	TGCAGTGCTAGGGAAGGACAGGTGATAGCGGCTTTCTTT
few	NA	TRBV7-8	TRBJ1-3	CASSSGVTRGNTIYF	TGTGCCAGCAGCTCGGGGGTAACGCGAGGAAACACCATATATTTT
NA	NA	TRBV7-2	TRBJ2-3	CASNLGGASTDTQYF	TGTGCCAGCAATTTGGGGGGTGCTAGCACAGATACGCAGTATTTT
once	NA	TRBV2	TRBJ1-6	CASEGWANSPLHF	TGTGCCTCGGAGGGGTGGGCCAATTCACCCCTCCACTTT
NA	NA	TRBV15	TRBJ2-1	CATRKGGGATFF	TGTGCCACCCGAAAAGGAGGGGGGGCTACTTTCTTC
NA	TRBD1	TRBV6-5	TRBJ1-4	CASSFRDREKLFF	TGTGCCAGCAGTTTCCGGGACAGGGAGAAACTGTTTTTT
few	NA	TRBV7-3	TRBJ1-1	CASSLFGAPMNTEAFF	TGTGCCAGCAGCTTATTCGGTGCCCCTATGAACACTGAAGCTTTCTTT
few	NA	TRBV25-1	TRBJ1-2	CASRVANYGYTF	TGTGCCAGCAGGGTGGCTAACTATGGCTACACCTTC
NA	NA	TRBV6-1	TRBJ1-2	CASSGGANYGYTF	TGTGCCAGCAGCGGGGGCGCAAACTATGGCTACACCTTC
NA	TRBD1	TRBV19	TRBJ1-1	CASSDTGEAEAFF	TGTGCCAGTAGTGATACAGGGGAGGCTGAAGCTTTCTTT
few	NA	TRBV6-5	TRBJ1-6	CASSFSPQPYNSPLHF	TGTGCCAGCAGTTTTTCCCCACAACCCTATAATTCACCCCTCCACTTT
NA	TRBD2	TRBV20-1	TRBJ2-3	CSASSLAAYTDTQYF	TGCAGTGCTAGCTCCCTAGCGGCCTACACAGATACGCAGTATTTT